This TCR beta chain appears in the sequencing data of a study of T cell repertoires in cytomegalovirus infection. Background on the study: CMV infection and matching HLA type were both indicated by public TCR beta signatures. General study points: The ex vivo response was dominated by HLA-C-restricted CMV-specific TCR beta clonotypes. CMV carriers with the relevant HLA were identified by cumulative public TCR beta family frequency.

TCRdb reprocessed the reads with MiXCR, giving one entry per CDR3 protein. This table has approximately 500,000 distinct CDR3 sequences, approximately 15% appearing once. Germline CDR1 is MNHEY and CDR2 is SVGEGT. V was trimmed by 3 bases and J by 6 bases, leaving 9 bases between them. This CDR3 is 13 amino acids long. On this clonotype: Its antigen is as yet unknown.

The V call is TRBV6-2 or TRBV6-3, the J call TRBJ1-5; D might be TRBD1 (5 bases). Sample: CD8+ T cells from PBMCs. The receptor was derived from a human donor in good health (CMV status not recorded). Some clones in this sample may be carry-over from other donors' samples. The CDR3 here is CASSYGRAQPQHF. In DNA form, the CDR3 reads TGTGCCAGCAGTTATGGCAGGGCTCAGCCCCAGCATTTT.